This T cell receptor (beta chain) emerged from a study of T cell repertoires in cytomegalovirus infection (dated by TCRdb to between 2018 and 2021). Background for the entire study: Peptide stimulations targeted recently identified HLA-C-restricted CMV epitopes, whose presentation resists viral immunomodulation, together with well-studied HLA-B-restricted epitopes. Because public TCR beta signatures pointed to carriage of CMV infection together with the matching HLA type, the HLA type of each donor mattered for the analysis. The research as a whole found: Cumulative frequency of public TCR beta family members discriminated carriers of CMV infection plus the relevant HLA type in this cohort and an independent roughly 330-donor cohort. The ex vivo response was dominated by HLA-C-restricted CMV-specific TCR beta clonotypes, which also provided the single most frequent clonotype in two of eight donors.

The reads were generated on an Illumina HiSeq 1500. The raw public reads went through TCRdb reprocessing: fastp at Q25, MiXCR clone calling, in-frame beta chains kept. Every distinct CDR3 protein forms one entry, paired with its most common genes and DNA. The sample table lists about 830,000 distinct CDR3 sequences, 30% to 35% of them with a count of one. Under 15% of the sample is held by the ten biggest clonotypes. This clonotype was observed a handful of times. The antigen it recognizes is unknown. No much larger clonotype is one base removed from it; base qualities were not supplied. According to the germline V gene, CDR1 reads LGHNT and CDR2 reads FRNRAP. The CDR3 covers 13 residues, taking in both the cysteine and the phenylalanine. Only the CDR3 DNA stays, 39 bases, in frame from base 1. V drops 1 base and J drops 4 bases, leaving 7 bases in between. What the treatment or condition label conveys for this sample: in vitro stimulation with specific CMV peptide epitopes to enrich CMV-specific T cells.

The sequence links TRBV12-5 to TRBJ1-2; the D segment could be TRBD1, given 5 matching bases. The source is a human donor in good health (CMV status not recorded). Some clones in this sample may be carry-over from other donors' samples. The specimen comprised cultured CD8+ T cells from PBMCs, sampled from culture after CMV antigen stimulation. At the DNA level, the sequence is TGTGCTAGTGGTTTGGGACAGACCTATGGCTACACCTTC. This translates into CASGLGQTYGYTF.